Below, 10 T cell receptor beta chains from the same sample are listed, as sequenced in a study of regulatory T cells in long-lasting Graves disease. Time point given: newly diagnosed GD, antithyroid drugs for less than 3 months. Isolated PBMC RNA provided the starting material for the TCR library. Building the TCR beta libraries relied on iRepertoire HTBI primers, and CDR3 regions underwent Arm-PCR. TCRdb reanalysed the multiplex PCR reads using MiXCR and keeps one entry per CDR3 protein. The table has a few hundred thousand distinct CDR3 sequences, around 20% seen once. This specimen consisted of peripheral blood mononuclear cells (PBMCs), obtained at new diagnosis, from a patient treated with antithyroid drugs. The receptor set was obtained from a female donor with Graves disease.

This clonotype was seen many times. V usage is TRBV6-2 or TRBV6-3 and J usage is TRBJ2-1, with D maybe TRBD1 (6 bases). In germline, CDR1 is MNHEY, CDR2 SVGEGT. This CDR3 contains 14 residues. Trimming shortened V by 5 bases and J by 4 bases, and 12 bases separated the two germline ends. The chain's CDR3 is CASSKLQGYNEQFF. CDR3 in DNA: TGTGCCAGCAGTAAATTACAGGGATACAATGAGCAGTTCTTC.

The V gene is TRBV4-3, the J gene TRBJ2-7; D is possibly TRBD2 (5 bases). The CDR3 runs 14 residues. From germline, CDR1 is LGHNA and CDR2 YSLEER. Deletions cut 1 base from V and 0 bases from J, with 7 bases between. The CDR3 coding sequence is TGCGCCAGCAGCCAAGGACTAAACTCCTACGAGCAGTACTTC. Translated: CASSQGLNSYEQYF.

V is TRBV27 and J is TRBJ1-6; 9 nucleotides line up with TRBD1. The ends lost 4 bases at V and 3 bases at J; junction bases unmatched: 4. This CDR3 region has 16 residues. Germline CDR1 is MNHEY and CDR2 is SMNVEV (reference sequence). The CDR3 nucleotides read TGTGCCAGCAGTTCCCGGACAGGGGACTATAATTCACCCCTCCACTTT. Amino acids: CASSSRTGDYNSPLHF.

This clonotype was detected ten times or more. The CDR3 DNA follows: TGTGCCACCAGAGACCCCGGGGTTAACAATGAGCAGTTCTTC. This codes for CATRDPGVNNEQFF. The genes are TRBV24-1 and TRBJ2-1; a weak D match, TRBD2 (5 bases). V was trimmed by 7 bases and J by 5 bases, leaving 14 bases between them. This CDR3 has 14 amino acids. Germline CDR1 KGHDR, CDR2 SFDVKD.

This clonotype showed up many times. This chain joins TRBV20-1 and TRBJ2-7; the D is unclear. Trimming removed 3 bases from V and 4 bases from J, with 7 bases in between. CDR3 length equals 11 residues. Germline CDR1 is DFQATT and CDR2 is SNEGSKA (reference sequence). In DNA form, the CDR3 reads TGCAGTGCTAGCGATACTTACGAGCAGTACTTC. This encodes CSASDTYEQYF.

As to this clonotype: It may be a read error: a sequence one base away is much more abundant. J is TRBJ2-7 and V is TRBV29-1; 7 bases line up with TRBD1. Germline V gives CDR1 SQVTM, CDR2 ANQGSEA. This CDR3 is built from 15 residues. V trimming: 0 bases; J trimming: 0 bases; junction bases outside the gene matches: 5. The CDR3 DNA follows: TGCAGCGTTGAAGAGGGTCCAGGGGGCTCCTACGAGCAGTACTTC. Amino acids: CSVEEGPGGSYEQYF.

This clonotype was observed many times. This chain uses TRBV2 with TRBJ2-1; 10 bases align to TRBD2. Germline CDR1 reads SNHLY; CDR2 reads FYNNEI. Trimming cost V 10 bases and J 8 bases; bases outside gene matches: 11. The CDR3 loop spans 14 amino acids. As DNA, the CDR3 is TGTGCCACCCAATCTAGCGGGAGTGGAGATGAGCAGTTCTTC. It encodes CATQSSGSGDEQFF.

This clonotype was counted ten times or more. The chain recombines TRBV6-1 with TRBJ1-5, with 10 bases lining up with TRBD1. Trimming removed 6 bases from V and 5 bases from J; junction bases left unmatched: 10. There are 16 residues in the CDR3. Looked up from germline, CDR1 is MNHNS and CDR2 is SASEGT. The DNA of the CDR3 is TGTGCCAGCAGCCGACTAACCGGGACAGGGGATCAGCCCCAGCATTTT. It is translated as CASSRLTGTGDQPQHF.

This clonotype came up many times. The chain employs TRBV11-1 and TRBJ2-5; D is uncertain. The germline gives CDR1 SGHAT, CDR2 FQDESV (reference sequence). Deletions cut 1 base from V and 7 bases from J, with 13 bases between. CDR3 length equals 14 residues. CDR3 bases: TGTGCCAGCAGCTTAGGCGGCCGGATTACGACCCAGTACTTC. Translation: CASSLGGRITTQYF.

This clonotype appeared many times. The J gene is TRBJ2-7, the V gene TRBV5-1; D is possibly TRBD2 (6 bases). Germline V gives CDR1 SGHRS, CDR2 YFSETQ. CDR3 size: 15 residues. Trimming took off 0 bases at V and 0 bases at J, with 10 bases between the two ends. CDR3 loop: CASSLVAASSYEQYF. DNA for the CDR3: TGCGCCAGCAGCTTGGTAGCGGCTAGCTCCTACGAGCAGTACTTC. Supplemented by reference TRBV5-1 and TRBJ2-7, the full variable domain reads KAGVTQTPRYLIKTRGQQVTLSCSPISGHRSVSWYQQTPGQGLQFLFEYFSETQRNKGNFPGRFSGRQFSNSRSEMNVSTLELGDSALYLCASSLVAASSYEQYFGPGTRLTVT.